The clone carrying this T cell receptor beta chain was recorded many times. This record belongs to a study of T cells after yellow fever vaccination. The CDR3 runs to 13 residues. V was trimmed by 4 bases and J by 9 bases, leaving 13 bases between them. A single record per CDR3 protein comes from TCRdb applying MiXCR to the 5' RACE reads. The table has around 300,000 distinct CDR3 sequences, over 3.5% seen once; the top ten hold 19%. This TCR was sampled from a man aged 18 to 29 who received the YFV17D yellow fever vaccine. The genes are TRBV12-3 or TRBV12-4 and TRBJ2-1; unclear D gene. Source: PBMCs, taken 15 days after the yellow fever booster vaccination. CDR3: CASSSPLAVEQFF. CDR3 nucleotides: TGTGCCAGCAGTTCTCCCCTTGCGGTTGAGCAGTTCTTC.